The source of this T cell receptor (beta chain) is a study of T cells in Graves' hyperthyroidism and ophthalmopathy. Study as a whole: Peripheral blood collection took place at initial diagnosis, before any treatment. Study observations and caveats: Separating ophthalmopathy from stable hyperthyroidism was achieved by a 13 V-J model.

Diagnoses were established using clinical symptoms, serum thyroxine and TRAb, thyroid ultrasound and orbital computed tomography. It was 10 ml of fresh peripheral blood that supplied the PBMCs. Amplification of TCR beta CDR3 regions used RNA as the template. With the HTBI primer set, the TCR CDR3 went through a first round of RT-PCR. MiXCR, run by TCRdb on the multiplex PCR reads, gives a single entry per CDR3 protein. The sample includes under 600,000 distinct CDR3 sequences, about a sixth of them seen just once. Germline V gene sequence: CDR1 SGHTA, CDR2 FQGNSA. There are 16 residues in the CDR3. V shed 9 bases and J 4 bases; nucleotides not matched to a gene: 11. On this clonotype itself: Its antigen is unidentified.

The sample was blood. This clonotype was obtained from a woman aged 40-49 years with Graves' ophthalmopathy. The rearrangement links TRBV7-2 to TRBJ2-7; 14 nucleotides align to TRBD2. In nucleotides, the CDR3 is TGTGCCAGTAGACTGACCGGGACTAGCGGGAGTTACGAGCAGTACTTC. Protein sequence: CASRLTGTSGSYEQYF.